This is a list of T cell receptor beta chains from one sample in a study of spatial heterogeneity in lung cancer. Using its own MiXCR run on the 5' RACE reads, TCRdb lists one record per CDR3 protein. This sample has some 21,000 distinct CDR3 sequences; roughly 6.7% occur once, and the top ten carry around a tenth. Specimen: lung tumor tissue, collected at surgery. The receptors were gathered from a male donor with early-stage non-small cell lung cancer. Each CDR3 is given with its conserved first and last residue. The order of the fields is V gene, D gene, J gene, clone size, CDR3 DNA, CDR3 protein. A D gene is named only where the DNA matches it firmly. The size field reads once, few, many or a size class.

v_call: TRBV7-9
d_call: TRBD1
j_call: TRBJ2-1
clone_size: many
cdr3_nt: TGTGCCAGCAGCCGGACAGGGGGTGGTGAGCAGTTCTTC
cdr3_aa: CASSRTGGGEQFF

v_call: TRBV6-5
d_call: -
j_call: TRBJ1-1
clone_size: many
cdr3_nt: TGTGCCAGCAGTTCGGGGGTTAGTAAAGCTTTCTTT
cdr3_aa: CASSSGVSKAFF

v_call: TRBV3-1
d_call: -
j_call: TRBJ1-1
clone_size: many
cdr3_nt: TGTGCCAGCAGCCATCCAGATACCGGTACCTTAGAAGCTTTCTTT
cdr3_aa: CASSHPDTGTLEAFF

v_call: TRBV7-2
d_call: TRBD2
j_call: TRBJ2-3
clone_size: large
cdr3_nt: TGTGCCAGCAGCTTAAAAGGACTAGGCCACTTCGATACGCAGTATTTT
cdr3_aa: CASSLKGLGHFDTQYF

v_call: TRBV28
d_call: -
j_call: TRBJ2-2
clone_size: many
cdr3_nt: TGTGCCAGCATCCTGGGGGGTAGCAGGACCGGGGAGCTGTTTTTT
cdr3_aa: CASILGGSRTGELFF

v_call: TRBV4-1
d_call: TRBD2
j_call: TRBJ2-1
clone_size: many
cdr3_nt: TGCGCCAGCAGCAAGACTAGCGGGAATCATGAGCAGTTCTTC
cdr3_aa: CASSKTSGNHEQFF

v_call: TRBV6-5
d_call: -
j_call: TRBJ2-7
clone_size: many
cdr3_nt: TGTGCCAGCAGTTACTCGAGTGGGCGACCCTACGAGCAGTACTTC
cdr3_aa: CASSYSSGRPYEQYF

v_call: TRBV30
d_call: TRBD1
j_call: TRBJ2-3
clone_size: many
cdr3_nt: TGTGCCTGGAAGGGGGCGGGCGGCACAGATACGCAGTATTTT
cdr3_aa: CAWKGAGGTDTQYF

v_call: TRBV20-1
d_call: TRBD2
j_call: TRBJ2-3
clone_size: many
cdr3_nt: TGCAGTGCTGGGAGGGGACGACTAGCGGGCAACACAGATACGCAGTATTTT
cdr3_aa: CSAGRGRLAGNTDTQYF

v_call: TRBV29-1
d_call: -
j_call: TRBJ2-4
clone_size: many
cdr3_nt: TGCAGCTGGGTCGAATCGACCAAAAACATTCAGTACTTC
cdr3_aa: CSWVESTKNIQYF

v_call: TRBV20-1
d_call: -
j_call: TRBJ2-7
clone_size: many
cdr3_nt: TGCAGTGCTAGAGGGCGGGACGATACCTACGAGCAGTACTTC
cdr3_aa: CSARGRDDTYEQYF

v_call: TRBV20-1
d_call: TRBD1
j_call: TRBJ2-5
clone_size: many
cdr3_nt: TGCAGTGCCATGGCAGGGGGCCAAGAGACCCAGTACTTC
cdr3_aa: CSAMAGGQETQYF